The rows below give T cell receptor beta chains drawn from one sample of a study of cytomegalovirus exposure and HLA in healthy donors. Profiling relied on immunoSEQ multiplex PCR, and the TCRdb table lists in-frame clones only, not all of them. The data hold approximately 220,000 clones, with 60% to 85% observed a single time. The sample consisted of PBMCs. Receptors originate from a man aged 40-49 years in good health and CMV-seronegative. Both conserved end residues are part of each CDR3. The D gene is left open where the match is weak. Clone size is shown for a subset of rows, as once, few, many or a class of expanded clone.

V gene: TRBV5-6
clone size: NA
J gene: TRBJ2-7
D gene: TRBD1
CDR3 protein: CASSLGAGGWEQYF
CDR3 DNA: TGTGCCAGCAGCTTGGGGGCAGGGGGTTGGGAGCAGTACTTC

V gene: TRBV27
clone size: NA
J gene: TRBJ2-1
D gene: NA
CDR3 protein: CASSLTQRGYEQFF
CDR3 DNA: TGTGCCAGCAGTTTAACGCAGCGAGGCTATGAGCAGTTCTTC

V gene: TRBV5-6
clone size: once
J gene: TRBJ1-6
D gene: NA
CDR3 protein: CASSYGQLLYNSPLHF
CDR3 DNA: TGTGCCAGCAGCTACGGACAGCTCCTTTATAATTCACCCCTCCACTTT

V gene: TRBV10-3
clone size: few
J gene: TRBJ1-2
D gene: NA
CDR3 protein: CAISSGRDGYGYTF
CDR3 DNA: TGTGCCATCAGCTCTGGACGGGATGGGTATGGCTACACCTTC

V gene: TRBV7-9
clone size: NA
J gene: TRBJ1-4
D gene: TRBD1
CDR3 protein: CASSSAGTGVGEKLFF
CDR3 DNA: TGTGCCAGCAGCTCAGCCGGGACAGGGGTGGGAGAAAAACTGTTTTTT

V gene: TRBV2
clone size: NA
J gene: TRBJ2-7
D gene: TRBD1
CDR3 protein: CASSGTGFFLQYF
CDR3 DNA: TGTGCCAGCAGCGGGACAGGGTTCTTTCTTCAGTACTTC

V gene: TRBV18
clone size: NA
J gene: TRBJ2-7
D gene: TRBD1
CDR3 protein: CASSPPQGNEQYF
CDR3 DNA: TGTGCCAGCTCACCACCACAGGGGAACGAGCAGTACTTC

V gene: TRBV6-1
clone size: NA
J gene: TRBJ2-7
D gene: TRBD1
CDR3 protein: CASSGRGQGETYEQYF
CDR3 DNA: TGTGCCAGCAGTGGGCGGGGACAGGGAGAAACCTACGAGCAGTACTTC

V gene: TRBV7-9
clone size: NA
J gene: TRBJ2-7
D gene: NA
CDR3 protein: CASSGTTYEQYF
CDR3 DNA: TGTGCCAGCAGCGGGACAACCTACGAGCAGTACTTC

V gene: TRBV4-1
clone size: NA
J gene: TRBJ1-5
D gene: TRBD1
CDR3 protein: CASSLGQGGPISNQPQHF
CDR3 DNA: TGCGCCAGCAGCCTCGGACAGGGAGGGCCCATTAGCAATCAGCCCCAGCATTTT

V gene: TRBV7-3
clone size: NA
J gene: TRBJ2-3
D gene: NA
CDR3 protein: CASSFGPGRTDTQYF
CDR3 DNA: NA

V gene: TRBV7-9
clone size: NA
J gene: TRBJ1-4
D gene: NA
CDR3 protein: CASSLAHNEKLFF
CDR3 DNA: TGTGCCAGCAGCTTAGCCCATAATGAAAAACTGTTTTTT

V gene: TRBV5-4
clone size: NA
J gene: TRBJ2-7
D gene: TRBD2
CDR3 protein: CASSLRGLAGSGGFYEQYF
CDR3 DNA: TGTGCCAGCAGCTTAAGGGGACTAGCGGGCAGTGGGGGTTTCTACGAGCAGTACTTC

V gene: TRBV5-8
clone size: NA
J gene: TRBJ2-7
D gene: NA
CDR3 protein: CASSLDYIYEQYF
CDR3 DNA: TGTGCCAGCAGCTTGGATTACATCTACGAGCAGTACTTC

V gene: TRBV11-2
clone size: few
J gene: TRBJ1-1
D gene: TRBD1
CDR3 protein: CASSSPTGGTEAFF
CDR3 DNA: TGTGCCAGCAGCTCACCCACAGGGGGCACTGAAGCTTTCTTT

V gene: TRBV30
clone size: NA
J gene: TRBJ2-3
D gene: TRBD2
CDR3 protein: CAWSVGFGLAGRTDTQYF
CDR3 DNA: TGTGCCTGGAGTGTGGGATTCGGACTAGCGGGGCGCACAGATACGCAGTATTTT

V gene: TRBV7-9
clone size: NA
J gene: TRBJ2-7
D gene: TRBD2
CDR3 protein: CAAGRDSYEQYF
CDR3 DNA: TGTGCCGCGGGGAGGGACTCCTACGAGCAGTACTTC

V gene: TRBV6-5
clone size: NA
J gene: TRBJ1-1
D gene: NA
CDR3 protein: CASRIRRMNTEAFF
CDR3 DNA: TGTGCCAGCCGTATCAGGCGTATGAACACTGAAGCTTTCTTT

V gene: TRBV28
clone size: NA
J gene: TRBJ1-5
D gene: TRBD1
CDR3 protein: CASSTTGGVQPQHF
CDR3 DNA: TGTGCCAGCAGTACGACAGGGGGCGTTCAGCCCCAGCATTTT

V gene: TRBV9
clone size: NA
J gene: TRBJ2-7
D gene: TRBD1
CDR3 protein: CASSVGQGAAQYF
CDR3 DNA: TGTGCCAGCAGCGTAGGACAGGGGGCGGCTCAGTACTTC

V gene: TRBV4-1
clone size: NA
J gene: TRBJ1-2
D gene: NA
CDR3 protein: CASSQGDSHTF
CDR3 DNA: TGCGCCAGCAGCCAGGGAGATTCACACACCTTC

V gene: TRBV5-8
clone size: few
J gene: TRBJ1-3
D gene: NA
CDR3 protein: CASSRTGSGNTIYF
CDR3 DNA: TGTGCCAGCAGTCGCACAGGATCTGGAAACACCATATATTTT

V gene: TRBV9
clone size: NA
J gene: TRBJ2-3
D gene: TRBD2
CDR3 protein: CASSVDIREGWDTQYF
CDR3 DNA: TGTGCCAGCAGCGTAGACATACGGGAGGGGTGGGATACGCAGTATTTT

V gene: TRBV20-1
clone size: once
J gene: TRBJ2-3
D gene: NA
CDR3 protein: CSGSVRDTQYF
CDR3 DNA: TGCAGTGGCTCGGTGAGAGATACGCAGTATTTT

V gene: TRBV28
clone size: once
J gene: TRBJ1-5
D gene: NA
CDR3 protein: CASSVDSRGGNQPQHF
CDR3 DNA: TGTGCCAGCAGTGTGGACTCTCGGGGAGGCAATCAGCCCCAGCATTTT

V gene: TRBV27
clone size: NA
J gene: TRBJ2-3
D gene: NA
CDR3 protein: CASSLTGISTDTQYF
CDR3 DNA: TGTGCCAGCAGTTTAACAGGGATTAGCACAGATACGCAGTATTTT

V gene: TRBV18
clone size: NA
J gene: TRBJ2-3
D gene: NA
CDR3 protein: CASSLGQGIGTDTQYF
CDR3 DNA: TGTGCCAGCTCCCTTGGGCAGGGCATAGGCACAGATACGCAGTATTTT

V gene: TRBV2
clone size: NA
J gene: TRBJ2-2
D gene: NA
CDR3 protein: CASSEEWRDVNTGELFF
CDR3 DNA: TGTGCCAGCAGTGAAGAATGGCGGGACGTCAACACCGGGGAGCTGTTTTTT

V gene: TRBV7-3
clone size: NA
J gene: TRBJ2-5
D gene: TRBD1
CDR3 protein: CASSQGNRGQETQYF
CDR3 DNA: TGTGCCAGCAGCCAGGGCAACAGGGGGCAGGAGACCCAGTACTTC

V gene: TRBV7-3
clone size: NA
J gene: TRBJ2-5
D gene: TRBD1
CDR3 protein: CASSSDRSYQETQYF
CDR3 DNA: TGTGCCAGCAGCTCGGACAGGAGTTACCAAGAGACCCAGTACTTC

V gene: TRBV19
clone size: NA
J gene: TRBJ1-5
D gene: TRBD1
CDR3 protein: CASSMSQGAGQPQHF
CDR3 DNA: TGTGCCAGTAGTATGAGCCAGGGGGCGGGTCAGCCCCAGCATTTT

V gene: TRBV6-6
clone size: few
J gene: TRBJ2-3
D gene: NA
CDR3 protein: CASSYGPGKGADTQYF
CDR3 DNA: TGTGCCAGCAGTTACGGGCCCGGGAAGGGAGCAGATACGCAGTATTTT

V gene: TRBV27
clone size: NA
J gene: TRBJ2-7
D gene: NA
CDR3 protein: CASSQGLGGTYEQYF
CDR3 DNA: TGTGCCAGCAGCCAAGGCCTCGGAGGTACCTACGAGCAGTACTTC

V gene: TRBV28
clone size: NA
J gene: TRBJ2-7
D gene: NA
CDR3 protein: CASSFVSPPYEQYF
CDR3 DNA: TGTGCCAGCAGTTTCGTGAGCCCCCCCTACGAGCAGTACTTC

V gene: TRBV28
clone size: NA
J gene: TRBJ2-7
D gene: NA
CDR3 protein: CASSLPGGSSYEQYF
CDR3 DNA: TGTGCCAGCAGTTTACCTGGAGGGTCTTCCTACGAGCAGTACTTC

V gene: TRBV4-3
clone size: NA
J gene: TRBJ1-2
D gene: TRBD1
CDR3 protein: CASSRDRAQNYGYTF
CDR3 DNA: TGCGCCAGCAGCCGAGACAGGGCTCAGAACTATGGCTACACCTTC

V gene: TRBV6-5
clone size: NA
J gene: TRBJ2-7
D gene: NA
CDR3 protein: CASSRGRGSYEQYF
CDR3 DNA: TGTGCCAGCAGTAGGGGTCGGGGGTCCTACGAGCAGTACTTC

V gene: TRBV7-2
clone size: few
J gene: TRBJ1-1
D gene: NA
CDR3 protein: CASSPFGGNTEAFF
CDR3 DNA: TGTGCCAGCAGCCCATTCGGGGGTAACACTGAAGCTTTCTTT

V gene: TRBV5-1
clone size: NA
J gene: TRBJ2-5
D gene: TRBD2
CDR3 protein: CASSRIAGGIQETQYF
CDR3 DNA: TGCGCCAGCAGCAGAATAGCGGGAGGGATTCAAGAGACCCAGTACTTC

V gene: TRBV10-3
clone size: NA
J gene: TRBJ1-1
D gene: NA
CDR3 protein: CAISESRQGNTEAFF
CDR3 DNA: TGTGCCATCAGTGAGTCGAGACAAGGGAACACTGAAGCTTTCTTT

V gene: TRBV9
clone size: NA
J gene: TRBJ1-4
D gene: NA
CDR3 protein: CASSVGTPTNEKLFF
CDR3 DNA: TGTGCCAGCAGCGTAGGGACTCCAACTAATGAAAAACTGTTTTTT

V gene: TRBV9
clone size: NA
J gene: TRBJ2-4
D gene: NA
CDR3 protein: CASSALGPGLAKNIQYF
CDR3 DNA: TGTGCCAGCAGCGCCCTAGGGCCAGGACTAGCCAAAAACATTCAGTACTTC

V gene: TRBV5-1
clone size: NA
J gene: TRBJ2-3
D gene: TRBD2
CDR3 protein: CASSLESAGGPSTDTQYF
CDR3 DNA: TGCGCCAGCAGCTTGGAATCGGCGGGAGGGCCGAGCACAGATACGCAGTATTTT

V gene: TRBV5-4
clone size: NA
J gene: TRBJ2-1
D gene: TRBD2
CDR3 protein: CASSPGLADYNEQFF
CDR3 DNA: TGTGCCAGCAGCCCTGGACTAGCGGATTACAATGAGCAGTTCTTC

V gene: TRBV28
clone size: once
J gene: TRBJ2-2
D gene: NA
CDR3 protein: CASSLPVRWWFGELFF
CDR3 DNA: TGTGCCAGCTCCCTTCCCGTCAGGTGGTGGTTCGGGGAGCTGTTTTTT

V gene: TRBV6-6
clone size: NA
J gene: TRBJ1-6
D gene: NA
CDR3 protein: CASRETGLATLHF
CDR3 DNA: TGTGCCAGCAGAGAAACAGGGTTGGCCACCCTCCACTTT

V gene: TRBV28
clone size: NA
J gene: TRBJ2-3
D gene: TRBD2
CDR3 protein: CASSHTSDRTDTQFF
CDR3 DNA: TGTGCCAGCAGTCACACTAGCGACCGCACAGATACGCAGTTTTTT

V gene: TRBV7-6
clone size: NA
J gene: TRBJ2-5
D gene: TRBD1
CDR3 protein: CASSLASGGRGATQYF
CDR3 DNA: TGTGCCAGCAGCTTAGCCTCAGGGGGTCGGGGCGCGACCCAGTACTTC

V gene: TRBV10-3
clone size: NA
J gene: TRBJ1-2
D gene: TRBD1
CDR3 protein: CAISEPGTGHGGNGYTF
CDR3 DNA: TGTGCCATCAGTGAGCCAGGGACAGGCCATGGGGGGAATGGCTACACCTTC